The rows below give T cell receptor beta chains drawn from one sample of a study of long-term antiretroviral therapy in people with HIV. Clones were sequenced by immunoSEQ multiplex PCR, and TCRdb holds only the in-frame ones, with some missing. The repertoire holds some 22,000 clones, with 70% to 80% as singletons. Here the sequenced sample was unsorted PBMCs, taken 4.1 years after starting antiretroviral therapy. The receptor set was obtained from a woman aged 35 to 49 with HIV. CDR3s include the opening cysteine and the closing phenylalanine or tryptophan. The order of the fields is clone size, D gene, V gene, J gene, CDR3 protein, CDR3 DNA. The D gene is left open where the match is weak. Some rows have no size entry. The others give once, few or many, or a class for an expanded clone.

>NA|NA|TRBV11-3|TRBJ2-1
CASSLRTVTTYNEQFF
TGTGCCAGCAGCTTACGGACAGTAACGACCTACAATGAGCAGTTCTTC
>NA|TRBD1|TRBV13|TRBJ2-3
CASSLPRTGVPDTQYF
TGTGCCAGCAGCTTACCGAGGACAGGGGTTCCAGATACGCAGTATTTT
>NA|NA|TRBV11-2|TRBJ2-6
CASSLGVRGSGANVLTF
TGTGCCAGCAGCTTAGGTGTTCGGGGTTCTGGGGCCAACGTCCTGACTTTC
>NA|TRBD2|TRBV5-1|TRBJ2-7
CASRTGLAVTYEQYF
TGCGCCAGCAGAACGGGACTAGCGGTAACCTACGAGCAGTACTTC
>NA|TRBD1|TRBV5-1|TRBJ2-3
CASSLRGYRGKNTDTQYF
TGCGCCAGCAGCTTGAGGGGGTACAGGGGGAAAAACACAGATACGCAGTATTTT
>NA|TRBD1|TRBV5-4|TRBJ2-2
CASSLGAGTGGANTGELFF
TGTGCCAGCAGCTTGGGGGCCGGGACAGGGGGCGCGAACACCGGGGAGCTGTTTTTT
>NA|TRBD1|TRBV7-9|TRBJ2-2
CASSLPHGQGNTGELFF
TGTGCCAGCAGCTTACCGCACGGACAGGGGAACACCGGGGAGCTGTTTTTT
>NA|NA|TRBV2|TRBJ2-7
CASRDGMGEQYF
TGTGCCAGCAGAGATGGGATGGGCGAGCAGTACTTC
>NA|NA|TRBV9|TRBJ2-5
CASSAAAGSETQYF
TGTGCCAGCAGCGCCGCCGCAGGGTCAGAGACCCAGTACTTC
>NA|NA|TRBV30|TRBJ1-2
CAWSVGGRAGYTF
TGTGCCTGGAGTGTAGGAGGCAGGGCTGGCTACACCTTC
>NA|NA|TRBV6-1|TRBJ2-1
CASRGYNEQFF
TGTGCCAGCAGGGGTTACAATGAGCAGTTCTTC
>NA|TRBD1|TRBV19|TRBJ1-3
CASSIFFPGGLGNTIYF
TGTGCCAGTAGTATTTTTTTCCCAGGGGGCCTGGGAAACACCATATATTTT
>NA|NA|TRBV7-8|TRBJ2-7
CASSLGREQYF
TGTGCCAGCAGCTTAGGGCGCGAGCAGTACTTC
>few|NA|TRBV7-9|TRBJ1-6
CASSPSGVRRDSPLHF
TGTGCCAGCAGCCCCAGTGGTGTGAGACGGGATTCACCCCTCCACTTT
>NA|NA|TRBV5-8|TRBJ1-1
CASSFSRPQTREAFF
TGTGCCAGCAGCTTTTCCAGACCTCAAACACGGGAAGCTTTCTTT
>NA|NA|TRBV19|TRBJ2-3
CASSERATDTQYF
TGTGCCAGTAGCGAGAGGGCCACAGATACGCAGTATTTT
>NA|TRBD1|TRBV6-1|TRBJ1-5
CASSEALGQVGNQPQHF
TGTGCCAGCAGTGAAGCTCTGGGACAGGTTGGCAATCAGCCCCAGCATTTT
>NA|TRBD2|TRBV5-5|TRBJ2-5
CASSLGVLAGDETQYF
TGTGCCAGCAGCTTGGGGGTACTAGCGGGGGATGAGACCCAGTACTTC
>NA|NA|TRBV7-9|TRBJ1-1
CASRTGSDMNTEAFF
TGTGCCAGCAGAACTGGGTCGGACATGAACACTGAAGCTTTCTTT
>NA|NA|TRBV30|TRBJ2-7
CAWHSKRNNYEQYF
TGTGCCTGGCACTCAAAAAGAAACAACTACGAGCAGTACTTC
>NA|TRBD1|TRBV2|TRBJ2-7
CASSGTGGLYEQYF
TGTGCCAGCAGTGGGACAGGGGGTCTCTACGAGCAGTACTTC
>once|NA|TRBV4-1|TRBJ2-1
CASSHPRVGRGRSDEQFF
TGCGCCAGCAGCCACCCTCGGGTTGGCAGGGGGAGGAGCGATGAGCAGTTCTTC
>NA|NA|TRBV10-2|TRBJ1-4
CASSDPWQNEKLFF
TGCGCCAGCAGTGACCCGTGGCAAAATGAAAAACTGTTTTTT